A selection of T cell receptor beta chains follows, all from one sample in a study of cytomegalovirus exposure and HLA in healthy donors. TCRdb keeps only in-frame clones here, not all; method: immunoSEQ multiplex PCR. The sample holds almost 200,000 clones, 85% seen once. The specimen sequenced was PBMCs. The receptor source for this set is a woman between 50 and 59 years old in good health and CMV-seronegative. The CDR3 runs from the conserved cysteine through the conserved F or W. A D gene is named only where the DNA matches it firmly. Clone sizes are given selectively: once, few, many, or a class where the clone is expanded.

CDR3aa	CDR3nt	abundance	v_gene	j_gene	d_gene
CASSVGRTDTQYF	TGTGCCAGCAGCGTAGGGAGGACAGATACGCAGTATTTT	once	TRBV9	TRBJ2-3	NA
CASSPRAGQLYEQYF	TGCGCCAGCAGCCCAAGGGCGGGACAGCTGTACGAGCAGTACTTC	NA	TRBV4-1	TRBJ2-7	NA
CASRPTGIKNIQYF	TGTGCCAGCCGACCGACAGGGATTAAAAACATTCAGTACTTC	NA	TRBV27	TRBJ2-4	TRBD1
CASSRFWGEYF	TGTGCCAGCAGCCGCTTTTGGGGAGAGTACTTC	NA	TRBV5-8	TRBJ2-4	NA
CANKPQHF	TGTGCCAACAAGCCCCAGCATTTT	NA	TRBV21-1	TRBJ1-5	NA
CASSALTSTDTQYF	TGTGCCAGCAGCGCGCTAACTAGCACAGATACGCAGTATTTT	NA	TRBV9	TRBJ2-3	NA
CASRSRGSDQPQHF	TGTGCCAGCAGATCTAGGGGTTCTGATCAGCCCCAGCATTTT	few	TRBV6-5	TRBJ1-5	NA
CASSPTYLNSGYEQYF	TGTGCCAGCTCACCAACGTACCTCAATAGCGGCTACGAGCAGTACTTC	NA	TRBV18	TRBJ2-7	NA
CASMNGQLNTEAFF	TGTGCCAGCATGAATGGGCAGCTTAACACTGAAGCTTTCTTT	NA	TRBV28	TRBJ1-1	NA
CASSRGGGNTIYF	TGCGCCAGCAGCAGGGGTGGTGGAAACACCATATATTTT	NA	TRBV5-1	TRBJ1-3	NA
CASSFGASYEQYF	TGTGCCAGCAGTTTTGGGGCCTCCTACGAGCAGTACTTC	NA	TRBV27	TRBJ2-7	NA
CASSSQTGGDYGYTF	TGTGCCAGTAGTAGCCAGACAGGGGGAGACTATGGCTACACCTTC	once	TRBV19	TRBJ1-2	TRBD1
CASPWDVAGEDYHYEQYF	TGTGCCAGCCCTTGGGATGTAGCGGGAGAAGATTACCACTACGAGCAGTACTTC	NA	TRBV27	TRBJ2-7	TRBD2
CASSYNGGPWNDSNQPQHF	TGTGCCAGCAGCTATAATGGAGGCCCCTGGAACGATAGCAATCAGCCCCAGCATTTT	NA	TRBV21-1	TRBJ1-5	NA
CASSIDDRNEQFF	TGTGCCAGTAGTATAGATGACAGAAATGAGCAGTTCTTC	NA	TRBV19	TRBJ2-1	NA
CASSFRTGPGTSGYYEQYF	TGTGCCAGCAGTTTCCGTACCGGGCCCGGGACTAGCGGGTACTACGAGCAGTACTTC	NA	TRBV27	TRBJ2-7	TRBD2
CASSFRGKDTEAFF	TGTGCCAGCAGTTTTCGGGGAAAGGACACTGAAGCTTTCTTT	NA	TRBV27	TRBJ1-1	NA
CAYSRGANQPQHF	TGTGCCTACTCCAGGGGCGCGAATCAGCCCCAGCATTTT	once	TRBV30	TRBJ1-5	NA
CASSLLPGQARTDTQYF	TGTGCCAGCAGCTTGCTTCCTGGACAGGCCCGCACAGATACGCAGTATTTT	NA	TRBV5-8	TRBJ2-3	TRBD1
CASSLVGLAASTDTQYF	TGTGCCAGCAGCTTAGTGGGGCTAGCGGCTAGCACAGATACGCAGTATTTT	NA	TRBV7-2	TRBJ2-3	TRBD2
CASSYSWGLGQPQHF	TGTGCCAGCAGTTACTCTTGGGGGCTGGGTCAGCCCCAGCATTTT	NA	TRBV6-5	TRBJ1-5	NA
CASSVGASSYNEQFF	TGTGCCAGCAGCGTAGGAGCTAGCAGTTACAATGAGCAGTTCTTC	NA	TRBV9	TRBJ2-1	NA
CALNAGQGLSGANVLTF	TGTGCCTTAAATGCGGGACAGGGTCTGTCTGGGGCCAACGTCCTGACTTTC	NA	TRBV30	TRBJ2-6	TRBD1
CASSSEVYSGNTIYF	TGTGCCAGCAGCTCCGAGGTTTACTCTGGAAACACCATATATTTT	NA	TRBV7-9	TRBJ1-3	NA
CASRDPGLAQSTQYF	TGTGCCAGCAGAGATCCGGGACTAGCTCAATCTACGCAGTATTTT	NA	TRBV2	TRBJ2-3	TRBD2
CASRTGNIRGTEAFF	TGTGCCAGTAGGACCGGGAACATCAGGGGCACTGAAGCTTTCTTT	NA	TRBV19	TRBJ1-1	NA
CASSVAIQINTGELFF	TGTGCCAGCAGCGTAGCAATACAGATTAACACCGGGGAGCTGTTTTTT	NA	TRBV9	TRBJ2-2	NA
CATSRDRGPGELFF	TGTGCCACCAGCAGGGACAGGGGGCCCGGGGAGCTGTTTTTT	NA	TRBV15	TRBJ2-2	TRBD1
CASSLASGRGETQYF	TGTGCCAGCAGCTTAGCTAGCGGGAGGGGAGAGACCCAGTACTTC	NA	TRBV7-2	TRBJ2-5	TRBD2
CASSSGTPRSYEQYF	TGTGCCAGTAGTTCCGGGACTCCCAGGAGCTACGAGCAGTACTTC	NA	TRBV19	TRBJ2-7	NA
CASSGRANGGNQPQHF	TGTGCCAGCAGTGGGAGGGCGAATGGAGGAAATCAGCCCCAGCATTTT	NA	TRBV6-6	TRBJ1-5	NA
CASSLGPTAYEQYF	TGTGCCAGCAGTTTGGGGCCGACAGCCTACGAGCAGTACTTC	NA	TRBV27	TRBJ2-7	NA
CASSSPTSGRSNEQYF	TGTGCCAGCAGTTCCCCAACTAGCGGGAGGAGCAACGAGCAGTACTTC	NA	TRBV27	TRBJ2-7	TRBD2
CASGSSGNTIYF	TGTGCCAGCGGCTCTTCTGGAAACACCATATATTTT	NA	TRBV7-9	TRBJ1-3	NA
CASSFLQGTDTQYF	TGTGCCAGCAGTTTTCTTCAGGGCACAGATACGCAGTATTTT	NA	TRBV28	TRBJ2-3	NA
CSVEDRRLTGELFF	TGCAGCGTTGAAGATCGGCGGCTCACCGGGGAGCTGTTTTTT	NA	TRBV29-1	TRBJ2-2	NA
CASGGDRNQPQHF	TGTGCCAGCGGGGGGGATCGCAATCAGCCCCAGCATTTT	NA	TRBV25-1	TRBJ1-5	NA
CASSEDLTVSPLHF	TGTGCCAGCAGTGAAGACTTAACAGTTTCGCCCCTCCACTTT	NA	TRBV6-1	TRBJ1-6	NA
CASSLGQYTEAFF	TGTGCCAGCAGTTTAGGACAGTACACTGAAGCTTTCTTT	NA	TRBV27	TRBJ1-1	NA
CAWISLGHGEAFF	TGTGCCTGGATTAGCCTAGGACACGGTGAAGCTTTCTTT	once	TRBV30	TRBJ1-1	NA
CASSLGQGSYGYTF	TGCGCCAGCAGCTTGGGACAGGGAAGCTATGGCTACACCTTC	NA	TRBV5-1	TRBJ1-2	TRBD1
CASRPDWDRDTGANVLTF	TGTGCCAGCAGACCCGATTGGGACAGGGATACTGGGGCCAACGTCCTGACTTTC	NA	TRBV28	TRBJ2-6	TRBD1
CATKIKLGTGVYEQYF	TGTGCCACCAAGATTAAATTGGGGACAGGGGTATACGAGCAGTACTTC	NA	TRBV27	TRBJ2-7	TRBD1
CASRRDRVNTEAFF	TGTGCCAGCAGAAGGGACAGGGTGAACACTGAAGCTTTCTTT	NA	TRBV28	TRBJ1-1	TRBD1
CASSQEEGWETQYF	TGTGCCAGCAGCCAAGAGGAGGGTTGGGAGACCCAGTACTTC	once	TRBV14	TRBJ2-5	NA
CASSSGNNEQFF	TGCGCCAGCAGTTCCGGGAACAATGAGCAGTTCTTC	NA	TRBV5-1	TRBJ2-1	NA
CASSKTGGEQFF	TGTGCCAGCAGTAAAACAGGGGGCGAGCAGTTCTTC	once	TRBV6-6	TRBJ2-1	TRBD1
CASERTATNEKLFF	TGTGCCAGCGAGCGGACTGCAACTAATGAAAAACTGTTTTTT	once	TRBV7-9	TRBJ1-4	NA
CASSRQDSYEQYF	TGTGCCAGCAGCCGACAGGACTCCTACGAGCAGTACTTC	once	TRBV13	TRBJ2-7	NA
CASRLLTGSWDTEAFF	TGTGCCAGCAGGTTATTAACAGGGTCTTGGGACACTGAAGCTTTCTTT	NA	TRBV27	TRBJ1-1	NA
CASSPTTGQETQYF	TGTGCCAGCAGCCCTACGACAGGACAAGAGACCCAGTACTTC	NA	TRBV9	TRBJ2-5	NA
CASSESHSSGANVLTF	TGTGCCAGCAGTGAATCCCACAGCTCTGGGGCCAACGTCCTGACTTTC	NA	TRBV25-1	TRBJ2-6	NA
CASSLRQVSYEQYF	TGTGCCAGCAGTTTACGACAGGTCTCCTACGAGCAGTACTTC	few	TRBV27	TRBJ2-7	NA
CASSLARGSEKLFF	TGTGCCAGCAGCTTAGCCAGGGGTAGCGAAAAACTGTTTTTT	NA	TRBV7-9	TRBJ1-4	NA
CASSEQTGADIQYF	TGTGCCAGCAGCGAACAAACAGGGGCGGACATTCAGTACTTC	once	TRBV14	TRBJ2-4	TRBD1
CSVKTGRNTEAFF	TGCAGCGTTAAAACAGGGCGGAACACTGAAGCTTTCTTT	once	TRBV29-1	TRBJ1-1	NA
CASSERLLAGGKNIQYF	TGTGCCAGCAGTGAAAGGCTCCTAGCGGGAGGGAAAAACATTCAGTACTTC	NA	TRBV2	TRBJ2-4	TRBD2
CASSLPNRVNQPQHF	TGTGCCAGCAGTTTACCAAACAGGGTGAATCAGCCCCAGCATTTT	once	TRBV28	TRBJ1-5	NA
CASSLYVGGEKLFF	TGTGCCAGCAGTTTATATGTTGGCGGAGAGAAACTGTTTTTT	NA	TRBV27	TRBJ1-4	NA